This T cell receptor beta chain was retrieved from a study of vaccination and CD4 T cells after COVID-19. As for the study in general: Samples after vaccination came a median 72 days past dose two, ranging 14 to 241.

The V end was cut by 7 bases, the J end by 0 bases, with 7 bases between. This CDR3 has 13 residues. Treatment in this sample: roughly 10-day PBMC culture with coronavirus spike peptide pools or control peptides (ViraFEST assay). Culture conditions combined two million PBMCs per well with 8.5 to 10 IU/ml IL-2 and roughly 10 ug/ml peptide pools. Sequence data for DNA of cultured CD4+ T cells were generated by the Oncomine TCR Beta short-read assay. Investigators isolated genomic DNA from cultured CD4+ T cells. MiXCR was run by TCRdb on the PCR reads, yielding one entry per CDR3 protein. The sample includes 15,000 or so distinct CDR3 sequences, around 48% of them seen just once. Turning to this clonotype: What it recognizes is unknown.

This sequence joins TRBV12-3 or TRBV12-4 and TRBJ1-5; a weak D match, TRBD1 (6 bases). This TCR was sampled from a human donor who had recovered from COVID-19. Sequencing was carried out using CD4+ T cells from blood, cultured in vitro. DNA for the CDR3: TGTGCCAGCAAGGGGGATAGCAATCAGCCCCAGCATTTT. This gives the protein CASKGDSNQPQHF.